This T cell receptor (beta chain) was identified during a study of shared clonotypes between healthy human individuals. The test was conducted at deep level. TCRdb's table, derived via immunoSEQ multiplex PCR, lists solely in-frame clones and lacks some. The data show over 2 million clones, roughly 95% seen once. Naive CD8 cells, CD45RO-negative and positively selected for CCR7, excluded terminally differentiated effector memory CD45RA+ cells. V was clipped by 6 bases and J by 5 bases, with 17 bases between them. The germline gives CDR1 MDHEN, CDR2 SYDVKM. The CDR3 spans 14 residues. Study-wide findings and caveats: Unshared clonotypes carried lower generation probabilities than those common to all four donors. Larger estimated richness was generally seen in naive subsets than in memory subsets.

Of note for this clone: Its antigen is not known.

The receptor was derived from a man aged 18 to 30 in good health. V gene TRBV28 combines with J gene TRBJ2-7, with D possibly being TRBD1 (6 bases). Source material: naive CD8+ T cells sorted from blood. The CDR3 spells CASSSGQPSDEQYF. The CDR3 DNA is TGTGCCAGCAGCTCAGGACAGCCTTCCGACGAGCAGTACTTC.